This is a list of T cell receptor beta chains from one sample in a study of beta chain features in type 1 diabetes. This table comes from immunoSEQ multiplex PCR, and its TCRdb copy is limited to in-frame clones, with some not included. The data show about 620,000 clones, roughly a sixth seen once. Input material: naive CD4+ T cells from blood. These receptors came from a man aged 18 to 30 in good health. The CDR3 runs from the conserved cysteine through the conserved F or W. D genes are given only for firm matches. Clone size is shown for a subset of rows, as once, few, many or a class of expanded clone.

clone_size | d_call | j_call | v_call | cdr3_aa | cdr3_nt
few | TRBD1 | TRBJ1-2 | TRBV4-1 | CASSQVTGQGRGYTF | TGCGCCAGCAGCCAAGTTACCGGACAGGGCCGTGGCTACACCTTC
few | - | TRBJ1-2 | TRBV5-6 | CASSLRGNYGYTF | TGTGCCAGCAGCTTGCGGGGAAACTATGGCTACACCTTC
few | TRBD1 | TRBJ2-4 | TRBV7-2 | CASSTRTGPNIQYF | TGTGCCAGCAGCACAAGGACAGGGCCAAACATTCAGTACTTC
- | - | TRBJ2-1 | TRBV28 | CASLAATYNEQFF | TGTGCCAGCCTCGCAGCGACCTACAATGAGCAGTTCTTC
- | - | TRBJ1-1 | TRBV5-1 | CASRPGGMNTEAFF | TGCGCCAGCAGACCAGGAGGGATGAACACTGAAGCTTTCTTT
few | TRBD2 | TRBJ2-1 | TRBV28 | CASSLVGLAGPYNEQFF | TGTGCCAGCAGTTTGGTGGGACTAGCGGGACCCTACAATGAGCAGTTCTTC
- | TRBD2 | TRBJ2-1 | TRBV7-2 | CASSLSGRVNEQFF | TGTGCCAGCAGCCTCAGCGGGAGGGTAAATGAGCAGTTCTTC
- | - | TRBJ2-7 | TRBV2 | CASSENRGGRTSYEQYF | TGTGCCAGCAGTGAAAATCGCGGGGGCAGAACAAGCTACGAGCAGTACTTC
- | - | TRBJ1-2 | TRBV7-3 | CASSLRGTSGYTF | TGTGCCAGCAGCCTCCGGGGGACGAGCGGCTACACCTTC
few | TRBD2 | TRBJ2-2 | TRBV6-5 | CASSPGLAWTGELFF | TGTGCCAGCAGTCCGGGACTAGCTTGGACCGGGGAGCTGTTTTTT
- | - | TRBJ2-3 | TRBV19 | CASSIGGGVADTQYF | TGTGCCAGTAGTATAGGCGGCGGGGTGGCAGATACGCAGTATTTT
few | - | TRBJ2-2 | TRBV7-3 | CASSSGGTNTGELFF | TGTGCCAGCAGCTCGGGGGGCACGAACACCGGGGAGCTGTTTTTT
- | - | TRBJ2-1 | TRBV14 | CASSQDRVGGEQFF | TGTGCCAGCAGCCAAGATAGGGTGGGAGGTGAGCAGTTCTTC
- | TRBD2 | TRBJ2-7 | TRBV15 | CATSRDRLAYYEQYF | TGTGCCACCAGCAGAGATCGACTAGCCTACTACGAGCAGTACTTC
few | - | TRBJ1-1 | TRBV5-1 | CASSTGGGMRTEAFF | TGCGCCAGCAGCACCGGAGGGGGGATGCGCACTGAAGCTTTCTTT
few | - | TRBJ1-2 | TRBV30 | CAWGPIGTHYYGYTF | TGTGCCTGGGGCCCCATCGGGACACATTACTATGGCTACACCTTC
once | - | TRBJ2-5 | TRBV11-2 | CASSPEVWGETQYF | TGTGCCAGCAGCCCCGAGGTCTGGGGAGAGACCCAGTACTTC
- | TRBD1 | TRBJ1-2 | TRBV2 | CATRGQANYGYTF | TGTGCCACCCGAGGACAGGCTAACTATGGCTACACCTTC
- | TRBD1 | TRBJ1-2 | TRBV6-5 | CASSYGRRGMYGYTF | TGTGCCAGCAGCTACGGGCGCAGGGGGATGTATGGCTACACCTTC
- | TRBD1 | TRBJ2-2 | TRBV7-2 | CASSIDRGINTGELFF | TGTGCCAGCAGCATCGACAGGGGGATCAACACCGGGGAGCTGTTTTTT
few | TRBD1 | TRBJ2-1 | TRBV5-1 | CASSQGQGDNEQFF | TGCGCCAGCAGCCAGGGACAGGGAGACAATGAGCAGTTCTTC
few | TRBD1 | TRBJ1-2 | TRBV19 | CASSNRGGGYTF | TGTGCCAGTAGCAACAGGGGAGGAGGCTACACCTTC
few | TRBD2 | TRBJ2-1 | TRBV5-1 | CASSLGSSGTYNEQFF | TGCGCCAGCAGCTTGGGCTCTAGCGGTACCTACAATGAGCAGTTCTTC
- | - | TRBJ2-2 | TRBV28 | CASSPVGRNGFTGELFF | TGTGCCAGCAGTCCCGTGGGACGGAATGGCTTCACCGGGGAGCTGTTTTTT
few | TRBD1 | TRBJ2-2 | TRBV5-4 | CASSPPGTGNLNTGELFF | TGTGCCAGCAGCCCCCCCGGGACAGGGAACCTGAACACCGGGGAGCTGTTTTTT
- | - | TRBJ2-7 | TRBV4-1 | CASSHPGSSYEQYF | TGCGCCAGCAGCCACCCAGGAAGCTCCTACGAGCAGTACTTC
few | TRBD2 | TRBJ2-5 | TRBV7-2 | CASSLGVASGQETQYF | TGTGCCAGCAGCTTAGGGGTGGCTAGCGGCCAAGAGACCCAGTACTTC
- | - | TRBJ2-7 | TRBV28 | CASRATGRSYEQYF | TGTGCCAGCAGGGCGACAGGTCGCTCCTACGAGCAGTACTTC
- | TRBD1 | TRBJ1-5 | TRBV7-9 | CASSSGQGSQPQHF | TGTGCCAGCAGCTCGGGACAGGGAAGCCAGCCCCAGCATTTT
- | - | TRBJ2-4 | TRBV4-3 | CASSQDSRTIQYF | TGCGCCAGCAGCCAAGATAGCAGGACGATTCAGTACTTC
- | - | TRBJ1-2 | TRBV28 | CASSVPYGYTF | TGTGCCAGCTCCGTGCCCTATGGCTACACCTTC
few | TRBD1 | TRBJ2-7 | TRBV15 | CATSRGDSYYEQYF | TGTGCCACCAGCAGAGGGGACAGCTACTACGAGCAGTACTTC
- | - | TRBJ1-1 | TRBV7-9 | CASSSVVFF | TGTGCCAGCAGCTCAGTAGTCTTCTTT
few | - | TRBJ1-3 | TRBV6-5 | CASSSGSGRDTIYF | TGTGCCAGCAGTTCCGGGTCTGGGAGAGACACCATATATTTT
few | TRBD1 | TRBJ2-2 | TRBV28 | CASSLDRANTGELFF | TGTGCCAGCAGTTTGGACAGGGCGAACACCGGGGAGCTGTTTTTT
few | TRBD2 | TRBJ2-5 | TRBV9 | CASSPREGGQETQYF | TGTGCCAGCAGCCCGCGGGAGGGGGGGCAAGAGACCCAGTACTTC
- | - | TRBJ2-2 | TRBV9 | CASGSGNTGELFF | TGTGCCAGCGGGAGTGGCAACACCGGGGAGCTGTTTTTT
few | TRBD1 | TRBJ2-7 | TRBV7-2 | CASSRTGGAYEQYF | TGTGCCAGCAGCCGGACAGGGGGCGCGTACGAGCAGTACTTC
few | TRBD1 | TRBJ2-1 | TRBV29-1 | CSGGDREQFF | TGCAGCGGGGGGGACAGGGAGCAGTTCTTC
few | - | TRBJ2-4 | TRBV7-2 | CASSARALRDHAKNIQYF | TGTGCCAGCAGCGCCCGAGCACTCAGAGACCATGCCAAAAACATTCAGTACTTC
- | - | TRBJ2-5 | TRBV4-3 | CASSQDGRAQETQYF | TGCGCCAGCAGCCAAGATGGCAGGGCCCAAGAGACCCAGTACTTC
- | - | TRBJ1-5 | TRBV2 | CASGTGTNNQPQHF | TGTGCCAGCGGAACCGGGACAAACAATCAGCCCCAGCATTTT
few | TRBD1 | TRBJ1-1 | TRBV11-2 | CASSLVSGGLNTEAFF | TGTGCCAGCAGCTTAGTATCAGGGGGATTGAACACTGAAGCTTTCTTT
few | TRBD2 | TRBJ2-3 | TRBV7-3 | CASSTGTSPDTQYF | TGTGCCAGCAGCACCGGGACTAGTCCAGATACGCAGTATTTT
- | - | TRBJ2-7 | TRBV10-2 | CASRRSYEQYF | TGCGCCAGCAGAAGGTCCTACGAGCAGTACTTC